These 22 T cell receptor beta chains originate from one sample sequenced in a study of cytomegalovirus exposure and HLA in healthy donors. The PCR employed 60 Vbeta primers together with 13 Jbeta primers. Repertoires were generated with immunoSEQ multiplex PCR, while TCRdb's copy carries only in-frame clones and drops some. The sample gives 140,000 to 150,000 clones, about three fifths of which show up once; 1.8% is in the top ten. Sequences were obtained from PBMCs. These TCRs come from a male donor in good health and CMV-seronegative.

The chain recombines TRBV6-6 with TRBJ2-6; D gene unclear. The ends were cut back, 2 bases at V and 0 bases at J, with 8 bases in the middle. CDR1 MNHNY and CDR2 SVGAGI come from the germline V gene (reference sequence). CDR3 size: 16 residues. The DNA for the CDR3 is TGTGCCAGCAGTTACCCAGGATCCTCTGGGGCCAACGTCCTGACTTTC. It is translated as CASSYPGSSGANVLTF.

The V and J genes are TRBV30 and TRBJ2-1; D unclear. Trimming pared 3 bases from V and 7 bases from J, leaving 7 bases between. The CDR3 spans 11 residues. Germline values: CDR1 GTSNPN, CDR2 SVGIG (reference sequence). The CDR3 reads CAWSPENEQFF. The CDR3 DNA is TGTGCCTGGAGCCCCGAGAATGAGCAGTTCTTC.

This clone appeared a few times. The chain links TRBV7-3 to TRBJ2-3; 12 nucleotides agree with TRBD2. J lost 8 bases, V lost 5 bases, and 14 bases had no gene match. This CDR3 comprises 17 residues. Germline CDR1 SGHTA, CDR2 FQGTGA. CDR3 residues: CASSLHHRLAGAPTQYF. In nucleotides, the CDR3 is TGTGCCAGCAGCCTTCACCACCGACTAGCGGGGGCCCCTACGCAGTATTTT.

The gene calls are TRBV5-8 and TRBJ2-7; tentative D call: TRBD1 (5 bases). Between the trimmed V and J ends, which lost 0 bases and 4 bases, there was a span of 17 bases. From germline, CDR1 is SGHTS and CDR2 YDEGEE. The CDR3 has 16 amino acids. CDR3 region: CASSLDVRGLRYEQYF. The CDR3 nucleotides read TGTGCCAGCAGCTTGGACGTAAGGGGCCTTAGATACGAGCAGTACTTC.

The V and J genes are TRBV7-3 and TRBJ2-7, with 8 bases aligning to TRBD1. The CDR3 length is 14 residues. CDR1 is SGHTA, CDR2 FQGTGA, per germline. The V gene end was trimmed by 5 bases and the J gene end by 2 bases; junction bases not matched to a gene: 5. This chain's CDR3 is CASSPTGAPYEQYF. Here the CDR3 DNA reads TGTGCCAGCAGCCCGACAGGGGCCCCCTACGAGCAGTACTTC.

This CDR3 is CASSEGRGSHEAFF. In DNA form, the CDR3 reads TGTGCCAGCAGTGAGGGCAGGGGAAGTCATGAAGCTTTCTTT. The V gene is TRBV25-1, the J gene TRBJ1-1, with D possibly being TRBD1 (6 bases). V was trimmed by 3 bases and J by 7 bases, leaving 15 bases between them. Germline CDR1 reads MGHDK; CDR2 reads SYGVNS. This CDR3 spans 14 amino acids.

The sample holds a few counts of this clone. V usage is TRBV10-2 and J usage is TRBJ2-1; the match to TRBD1 covers 7 bases. The CDR3 has 13 amino acids. Germline values: CDR1 WSHSY, CDR2 SAAADI. J gave up 14 bases and V 2 bases, and 9 bases lay outside the gene matches. CDR3 residues: CASSEPGQVQEFF. CDR3 nucleotide sequence: TGCGCCAGCAGTGAGCCCGGACAGGTGCAGGAGTTCTTC.

This chain uses TRBV5-4 with TRBJ2-2, with TRBD1 identical over 7 bases. Germline CDR1 and CDR2: SGHNT and YYREEE (reference sequence). There are 16 residues in the CDR3. Trimming cost V 4 bases and J 1 base; bases outside gene matches: 7. CDR3 residues: CASSLGQLGNTGELFF. Written as DNA, the CDR3 is TGTGCCAGCAGCCTGGGACAGTTGGGGAACACCGGGGAGCTGTTTTTT.

V usage is TRBV10-1 and J usage is TRBJ1-1, with 7 bases identical to TRBD1. The germline CDR1 and CDR2 sequences are WNHNN and SYGVQD (reference sequence). V gave up 4 bases and J gave up 1 base; unmatched junction bases: 0. The CDR3 has 13 amino acids. In nucleotides, the CDR3 is TGCGCCAGCAGTGGACAGGGGAACACTGAAGCTTTCTTT. It translates to CASSGQGNTEAFF.

The genes are TRBV28 and TRBJ1-2; D perhaps matches TRBD1 (5 bases). Germline assignment: CDR1 MDHEN and CDR2 SYDVKM. The ends were cut back, 5 bases at V and 5 bases at J, with 12 bases in the middle. The CDR3 consists of 13 residues. CDR3 DNA: TGTGCCAGCAGTCCATCCAGGGCTTATGGCTACACCTTC. This codes for CASSPSRAYGYTF.

The chain recombines TRBV14 with TRBJ1-2, with 9 bases lining up with TRBD1. Trimming removed 4 bases from V and 6 bases from J; junction bases left unmatched: 3. This CDR3 region has 13 residues. CDR1 is SGHDN and CDR2 is FVKESK in the germline V gene. For the CDR3, the DNA is TGTGCCAGCAGCCCCCGGACAGGGGATGGCTACACCTTC. This encodes CASSPRTGDGYTF.

This clone showed up just a few times. The rearrangement links TRBV4-3 to TRBJ2-5; TRBD2 is a possible D gene (7 bases). This CDR3 has 17 amino acids. Trimming shortened V by 0 bases and J by 9 bases, and 23 bases separated the two germline ends. CDR1 is LGHNA and CDR2 is YSLEER in the germline V gene. The CDR3 reads CASSQERGRGGGVSQYF. As DNA, the CDR3 is TGCGCCAGCAGCCAAGAAAGAGGGAGGGGGGGAGGGGTTTCCCAGTACTTC.

The chain employs TRBV25-1 and TRBJ2-1; 7 bases align to TRBD1. This CDR3 is 14 amino acids long. V lost 4 bases to trimming and J lost 4 bases; unmatched junction nucleotides: 4. Germline CDR1 is MGHDK and CDR2 is SYGVNS. The CDR3 region is CASSARQGYNEQFF. CDR3 bases: TGTGCCAGCAGTGCACGACAGGGTTACAATGAGCAGTTCTTC.

This clone occurred a few times. The gene calls are TRBV2 and TRBJ1-5; TRBD1 matches 9 bases. Germline V gene data show CDR1 as SNHLY and CDR2 as FYNNEI. Trimming cost V 6 bases and J 1 base; bases outside gene matches: 10. CDR3 length equals 17 residues. The CDR3 spells CASRTGGGAGSNQPQHF. The DNA for the CDR3 is TGTGCCAGCAGAACAGGGGGCGGGGCGGGAAGCAATCAGCCCCAGCATTTT. The variable domain in full, completed from reference TRBV2 and TRBJ1-5, reads EPEVTQTPSHQVTQMGQEVILRCVPISNHLYFYWYRQILGQKVEFLVSFYNNEISEKSEIFDDQFSVERPDGSNFTLKIRSTKLEDSAMYFCASRTGGGAGSNQPQHFGDGTRLSIL.

V usage is TRBV2 and J usage is TRBJ1-6; TRBD1 might be the D (6 bases). Germline CDR1 is SNHLY and CDR2 is FYNNEI. Deletions cut 8 bases from V and 4 bases from J, with 12 bases between. CDR3 length: 14 amino acids. The CDR3 coding sequence is TGTGCCAGCTCCCGGGGACAATATAATTCACCCCTCCACTTT. Its protein product is CASSRGQYNSPLHF.

The V gene is TRBV7-3, the J gene TRBJ2-2; D unresolved. Trimming shortened V by 5 bases and J by 1 base, and 11 bases separated the two germline ends. The CDR3 has 15 amino acids. Germline-derived CDR1 and CDR2 are SGHTA and FQGTGA. The CDR3 DNA is TGTGCCAGCAGCGAAATCGGCGGGAACACCGGGGAGCTGTTTTTT. As protein: CASSEIGGNTGELFF.

J is TRBJ2-3 and V is TRBV10-3; D might be TRBD2 (6 bases). Germline CDR1 ENHRY, CDR2 SYGVKD. This CDR3 region has 17 residues. V lost 4 bases, J lost 0 bases, and 17 bases lay in between. The CDR3 region has the DNA TGTGCCATCAGTGCAGGGTTAGGAGGGTCTAGCACAGATACGCAGTATTTT. Encoded protein: CAISAGLGGSSTDTQYF.

This chain links TRBV19 with TRBJ1-5; no definite D call. In germline, CDR1 is LNHDA, CDR2 SQIVND (reference sequence). There are 15 residues in the CDR3. V gave up 1 base and J gave up 3 bases, with 10 bases separating them. In DNA form, the CDR3 reads TGTGCCAGTAGTATAGTGGCAGGTGTCAATCAGCCCCAGCATTTT. Translating it yields CASSIVAGVNQPQHF.

This clone was seen a few times. J is TRBJ1-4 and V is TRBV4-1; a possible D gene is TRBD1 (6 bases). CDR1 and CDR2 from the germline V gene are MGHRA and YSYEKL. This CDR3 spans 15 amino acids. The V and J ends lost 1 base and 7 bases respectively, with 13 bases between them. CDR3 region: CASSQAEDRPEKLFF. CDR3 coding DNA: TGCGCCAGCAGCCAAGCCGAGGACAGACCTGAAAAACTGTTTTTT.

The CDR3 protein is CASSLAGVNNEQFF. The DNA of the CDR3 is TGTGCCAGCAGTTTGGCAGGGGTGAACAATGAGCAGTTCTTC. The chain combines TRBV27 with TRBJ2-1; D might be TRBD1 (6 bases). This CDR3 is built from 14 residues. CDR1 is MNHEY and CDR2 is SMNVEV in the germline V gene (reference sequence). V shed 3 bases and J shed 5 bases, with 11 bases lying between them.

The gene calls are TRBV7-9 and TRBJ1-4; 12 bases are shared with TRBD1. With V trimmed by 6 bases and J by 8 bases, 13 bases remained unmatched. In germline, CDR1 is SEHNR, CDR2 FQNEAQ (reference sequence). CDR3 size: 17 residues. This chain's CDR3 is CASSSPGQGAVGEKLFF. The DNA for the CDR3 is TGTGCCAGCAGTAGCCCGGGACAGGGGGCCGTGGGCGAAAAACTGTTTTTT.

The chain employs TRBV5-4 and TRBJ2-4, with D perhaps TRBD1 (6 bases). The V and J ends lost 1 base and 1 base respectively, with 6 bases between them. In germline, CDR1 is SGHNT, CDR2 YYREEE (reference sequence). The CDR3 extends over 14 amino acids. CDR3 DNA sequence: TGTGCCAGCAGCTTGCAGGGGGCCAAAAACATTCAGTACTTC. The encoded protein is CASSLQGAKNIQYF.